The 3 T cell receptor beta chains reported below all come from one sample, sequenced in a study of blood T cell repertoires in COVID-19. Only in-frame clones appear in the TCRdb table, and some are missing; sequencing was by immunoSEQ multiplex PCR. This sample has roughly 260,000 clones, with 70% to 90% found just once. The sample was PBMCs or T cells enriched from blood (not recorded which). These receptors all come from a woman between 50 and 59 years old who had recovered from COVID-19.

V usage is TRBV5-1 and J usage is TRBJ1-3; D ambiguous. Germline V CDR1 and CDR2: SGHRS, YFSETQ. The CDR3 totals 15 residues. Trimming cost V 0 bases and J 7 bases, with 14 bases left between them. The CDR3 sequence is CASSLDGSPRNTIYF. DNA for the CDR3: TGCGCCAGCAGCTTGGACGGCAGCCCCAGGAACACCATATATTTT.

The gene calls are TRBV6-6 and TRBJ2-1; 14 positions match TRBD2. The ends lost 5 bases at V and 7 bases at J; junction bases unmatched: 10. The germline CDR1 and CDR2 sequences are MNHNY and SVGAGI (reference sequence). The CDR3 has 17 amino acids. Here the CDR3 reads CASSPHSGLAGGNEQFF. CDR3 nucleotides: TGTGCCAGCAGTCCCCACTCCGGACTAGCGGGAGGTAATGAGCAGTTCTTC.

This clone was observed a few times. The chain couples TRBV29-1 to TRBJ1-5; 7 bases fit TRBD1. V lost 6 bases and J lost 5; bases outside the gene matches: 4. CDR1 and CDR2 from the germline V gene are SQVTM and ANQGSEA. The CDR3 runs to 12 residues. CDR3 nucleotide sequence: TGCAGCGTGGGACAGTCCCATCAGCCCCAGCATTTT. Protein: CSVGQSHQPQHF.